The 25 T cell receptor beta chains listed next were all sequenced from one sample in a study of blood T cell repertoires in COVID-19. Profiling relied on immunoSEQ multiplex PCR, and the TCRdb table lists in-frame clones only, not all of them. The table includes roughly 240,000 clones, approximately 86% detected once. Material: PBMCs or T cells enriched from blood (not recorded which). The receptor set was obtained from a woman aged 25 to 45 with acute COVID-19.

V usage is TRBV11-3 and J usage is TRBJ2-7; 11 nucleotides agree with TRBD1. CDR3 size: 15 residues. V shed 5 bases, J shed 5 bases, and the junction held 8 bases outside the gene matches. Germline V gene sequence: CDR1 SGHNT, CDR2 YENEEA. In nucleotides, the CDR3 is TGTGCCAGCAGCCCTCGGACAGGGGGCTTCGACGAGCAGTACTTC. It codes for CASSPRTGGFDEQYF.

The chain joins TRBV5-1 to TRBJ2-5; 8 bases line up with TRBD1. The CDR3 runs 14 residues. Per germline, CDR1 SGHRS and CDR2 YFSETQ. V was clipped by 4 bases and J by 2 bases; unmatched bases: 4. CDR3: CASSHGTGQETQYF. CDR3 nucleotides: TGCGCCAGCAGCCATGGGACAGGACAAGAGACCCAGTACTTC.

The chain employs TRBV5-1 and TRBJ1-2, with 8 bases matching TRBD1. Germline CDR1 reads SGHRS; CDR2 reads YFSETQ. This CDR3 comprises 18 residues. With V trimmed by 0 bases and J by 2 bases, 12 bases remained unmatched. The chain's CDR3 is CASSLVVRAQGENYGYTF. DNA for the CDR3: TGCGCCAGCAGCTTGGTGGTACGGGCACAGGGGGAAAACTATGGCTACACCTTC.

CDR3 loop: CASSQETGANTEAFF. The CDR3 coding sequence is TGCGCCAGCAGCCAGGAGACAGGGGCTAACACTGAAGCTTTCTTT. The chain recombines TRBV4-1 with TRBJ1-1; 8 nucleotides match TRBD1. The CDR3 is 15 residues long. With 3 bases clipped from V and 2 bases from J, the junction kept 5 bases outside the gene matches. The germline gives CDR1 MGHRA, CDR2 YSYEKL.

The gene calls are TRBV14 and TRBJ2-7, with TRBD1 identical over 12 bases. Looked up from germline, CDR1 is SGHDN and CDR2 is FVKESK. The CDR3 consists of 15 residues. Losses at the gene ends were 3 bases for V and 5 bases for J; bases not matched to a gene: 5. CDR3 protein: CASSHRDRGLHEQYF. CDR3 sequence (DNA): TGTGCCAGCAGCCATCGGGACAGGGGGCTCCACGAGCAGTACTTC.

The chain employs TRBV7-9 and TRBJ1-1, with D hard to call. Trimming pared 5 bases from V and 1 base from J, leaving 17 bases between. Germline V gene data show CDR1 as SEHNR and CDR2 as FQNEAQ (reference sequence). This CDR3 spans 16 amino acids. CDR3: CASSPSAAVPNTEAFF. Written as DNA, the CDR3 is TGTGCCAGCAGCCCCTCCGCGGCGGTCCCGAACACTGAAGCTTTCTTT.

The CDR3 coding sequence is TGCAGCGTGGTCCGGGACAGGGGAGCGGATACGCAGTATTTT. Amino acids: CSVVRDRGADTQYF. This chain joins TRBV29-1 and TRBJ2-3; 10 bases are a match to TRBD1. The germline V gene has CDR1 SQVTM and CDR2 ANQGSEA. With 6 bases clipped from V and 6 bases from J, the junction kept 9 bases outside the gene matches. CDR3 length: 14 residues.

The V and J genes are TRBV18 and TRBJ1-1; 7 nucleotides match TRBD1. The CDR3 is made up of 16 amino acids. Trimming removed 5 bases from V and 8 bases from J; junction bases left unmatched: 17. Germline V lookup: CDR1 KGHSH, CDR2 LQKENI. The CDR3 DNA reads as TGTGCCAGCTCAACTTCCTTCGGGACAGCCGATGGGGAAGCTTTCTTT. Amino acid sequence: CASSTSFGTADGEAFF.

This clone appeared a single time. The CDR3 nucleotides read TGCAGCGTGACTTACGAATTAAAGAATGAAAAACTGTTTTTT. Its translation is CSVTYELKNEKLFF. The genes are TRBV29-1 and TRBJ1-4; no clear D gene. From germline, CDR1 is SQVTM and CDR2 ANQGSEA. The V gene lost 6 bases and the J gene lost 5 bases, with 16 bases spanning the gap. The CDR3 extends over 14 amino acids.

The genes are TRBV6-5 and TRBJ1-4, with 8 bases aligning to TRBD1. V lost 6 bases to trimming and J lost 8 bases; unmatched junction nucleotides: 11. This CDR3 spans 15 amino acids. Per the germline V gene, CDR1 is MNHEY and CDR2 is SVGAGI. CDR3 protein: CASRKTGERLEKLFF. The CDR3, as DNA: TGTGCCAGCAGAAAGACAGGGGAGCGGCTGGAAAAACTGTTTTTT.

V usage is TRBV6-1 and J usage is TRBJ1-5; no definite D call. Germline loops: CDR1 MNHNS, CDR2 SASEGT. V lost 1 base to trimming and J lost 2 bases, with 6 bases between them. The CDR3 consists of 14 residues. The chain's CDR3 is CASSEVAGNQPQHF. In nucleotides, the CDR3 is TGTGCCAGCAGTGAAGTGGCAGGCAATCAGCCCCAGCATTTT.

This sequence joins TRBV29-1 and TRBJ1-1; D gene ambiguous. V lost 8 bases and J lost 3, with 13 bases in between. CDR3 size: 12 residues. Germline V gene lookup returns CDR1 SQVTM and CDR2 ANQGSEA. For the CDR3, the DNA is TGCAGCAGCCGCGGCCTTTACACTGAAGCTTTCTTT. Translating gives CSSRGLYTEAFF.

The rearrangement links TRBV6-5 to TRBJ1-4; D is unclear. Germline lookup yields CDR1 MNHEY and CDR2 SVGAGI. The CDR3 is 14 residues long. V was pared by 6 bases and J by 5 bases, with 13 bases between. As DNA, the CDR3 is TGTGCCAGCAGCAGGAATTTTGACAATGAAAAACTGTTTTTT. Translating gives CASSRNFDNEKLFF.

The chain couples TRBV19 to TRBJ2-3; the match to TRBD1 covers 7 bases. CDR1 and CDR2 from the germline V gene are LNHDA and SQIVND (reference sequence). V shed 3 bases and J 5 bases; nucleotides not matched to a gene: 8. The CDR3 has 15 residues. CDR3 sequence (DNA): TGTGCCAGTAGTATGGGGGACAGCCAGGGAGATACGCAGTATTTT. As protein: CASSMGDSQGDTQYF.

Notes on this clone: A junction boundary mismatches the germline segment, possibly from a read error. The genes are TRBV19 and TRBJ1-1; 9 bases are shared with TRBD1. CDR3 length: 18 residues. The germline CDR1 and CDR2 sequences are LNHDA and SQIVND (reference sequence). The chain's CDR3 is CASRPGSGTGSMNAEAFF. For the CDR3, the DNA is TGTGCCAGTAGGCCAGGGAGTGGGACAGGGAGCATGAACGCTGAAGCTTTCTTT. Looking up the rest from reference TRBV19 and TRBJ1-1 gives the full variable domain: DGGITQSPKYLFRKEGQNVTLSCEQNLNHDAMYWYRQDPGQGLRLIYYSQIVNDFQKGDIAEGYSVSREKKESFPLTVTSAQKNPTAFYLCASRPGSGTGSMNAEAFFGQGTRLTVV.

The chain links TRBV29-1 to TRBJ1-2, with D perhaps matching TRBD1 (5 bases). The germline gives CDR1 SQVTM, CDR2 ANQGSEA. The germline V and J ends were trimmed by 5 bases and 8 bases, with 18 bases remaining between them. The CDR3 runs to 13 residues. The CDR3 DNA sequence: TGCAGCGTTTGGCCCACAGGAATAGTGGGCTACACCTTC. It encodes CSVWPTGIVGYTF.

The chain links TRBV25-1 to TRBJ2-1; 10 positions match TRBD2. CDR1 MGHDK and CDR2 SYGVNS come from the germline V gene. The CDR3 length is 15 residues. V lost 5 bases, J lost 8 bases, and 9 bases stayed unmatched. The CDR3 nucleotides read TGTGCCAGCAGTAAGCGGGGGGGCCAGTACGATGAGCAGTTCTTC. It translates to CASSKRGGQYDEQFF.

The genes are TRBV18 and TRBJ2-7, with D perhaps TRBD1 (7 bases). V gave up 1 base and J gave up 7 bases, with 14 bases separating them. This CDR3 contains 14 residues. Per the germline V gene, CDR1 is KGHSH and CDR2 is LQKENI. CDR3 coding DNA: TGTGCCAGCTCACCACGGGCAGGGGGGATAGAGCAGTACTTC. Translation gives CASSPRAGGIEQYF.

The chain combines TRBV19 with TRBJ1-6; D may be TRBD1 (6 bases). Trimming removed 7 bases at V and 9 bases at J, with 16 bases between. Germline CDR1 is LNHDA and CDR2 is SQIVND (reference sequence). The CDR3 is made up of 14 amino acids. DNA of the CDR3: TGTGCCAGTAATCACTCTCCAGGGGCTTCACCCCTCCACTTT. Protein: CASNHSPGASPLHF.

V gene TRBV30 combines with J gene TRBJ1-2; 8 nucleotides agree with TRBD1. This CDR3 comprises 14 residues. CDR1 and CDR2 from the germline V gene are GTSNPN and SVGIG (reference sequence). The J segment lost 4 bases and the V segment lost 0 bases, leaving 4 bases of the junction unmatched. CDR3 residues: CAWSVTGTGYGYTF. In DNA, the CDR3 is TGTGCCTGGAGTGTAACGGGGACAGGCTATGGCTACACCTTC.

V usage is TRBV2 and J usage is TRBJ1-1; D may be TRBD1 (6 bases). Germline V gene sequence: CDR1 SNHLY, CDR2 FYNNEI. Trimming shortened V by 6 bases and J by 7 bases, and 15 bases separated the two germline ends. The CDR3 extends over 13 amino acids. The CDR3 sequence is CASSYTPTGEAFF. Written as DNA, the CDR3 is TGTGCCAGCAGCTACACACCGACAGGTGAAGCTTTCTTT. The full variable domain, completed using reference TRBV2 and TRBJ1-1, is EPEVTQTPSHQVTQMGQEVILRCVPISNHLYFYWYRQILGQKVEFLVSFYNNEISEKSEIFDDQFSVERPDGSNFTLKIRSTKLEDSAMYFCASSYTPTGEAFFGQGTRLTVV.

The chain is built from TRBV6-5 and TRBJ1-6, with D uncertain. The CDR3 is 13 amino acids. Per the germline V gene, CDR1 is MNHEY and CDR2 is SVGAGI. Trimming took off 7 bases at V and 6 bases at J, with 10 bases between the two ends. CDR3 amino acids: CASTEPLNSPLHF. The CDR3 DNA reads TGTGCCAGCACCGAGCCCCTTAATTCACCCCTCCACTTT.

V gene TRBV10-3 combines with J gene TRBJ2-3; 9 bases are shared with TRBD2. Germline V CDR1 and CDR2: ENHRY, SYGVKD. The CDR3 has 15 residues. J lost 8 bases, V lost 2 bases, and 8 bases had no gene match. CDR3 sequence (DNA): TGTGCCATCAGTGAGCGGGGCGGGGGGGCCGCTACGCAGTATTTT. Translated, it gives CAISERGGGAATQYF.

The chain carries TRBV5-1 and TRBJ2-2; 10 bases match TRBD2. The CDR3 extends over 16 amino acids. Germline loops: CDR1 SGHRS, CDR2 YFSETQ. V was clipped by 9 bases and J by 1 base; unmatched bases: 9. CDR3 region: CATTPASGGNTGELFF. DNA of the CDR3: TGCGCCACCACTCCGGCTAGCGGGGGGAACACCGGGGAGCTGTTTTTT.

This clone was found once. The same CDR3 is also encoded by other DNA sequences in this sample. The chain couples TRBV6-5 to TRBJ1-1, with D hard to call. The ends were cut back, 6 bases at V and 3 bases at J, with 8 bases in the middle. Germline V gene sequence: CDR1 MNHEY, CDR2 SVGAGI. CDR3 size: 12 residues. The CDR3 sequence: CASSPTDTEAFF. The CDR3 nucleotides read TGTGCCAGCAGCCCCACGGACACTGAAGCTTTCTTT.